The clone carrying this T cell receptor beta chain was seen ten or more times. TCRdb re-called the 5' RACE reads with MiXCR, one entry per CDR3 protein. This sample yields 50,000 or so distinct CDR3 sequences, of which 5.6% are seen a single time; 4.5% belongs to the top ten. These data belong to a study of early T cells in non-severe SARS-CoV-2 infection. The overall study: The chains were unpaired, and the sequenced material was bulk RNA from unsorted whole blood.

Germline V CDR1 and CDR2: SGHDN, FVKESK. J gave up 0 bases and V 4 bases, and 6 bases lay outside the gene matches. This CDR3 contains 16 residues. V and J are TRBV14 and TRBJ2-1; 7 positions agree with TRBD2. Sequencing was done on a sample of whole blood. This sequence was found in an adult who was a healthcare worker with PCR-confirmed SARS-CoV-2 infection or an uninfected control (not recorded which). The CDR3 nucleotides read TGTGCCAGCAGCCTCCTGGGGGGGAGCTCCTACAATGAGCAGTTCTTC. This translates into CASSLLGGSSYNEQFF.